Listed here are 30 T cell receptor beta chains from one sample, sequenced in a study of shared clonotypes between healthy human individuals. Repertoires were generated with immunoSEQ multiplex PCR, while TCRdb's copy carries only in-frame clones and drops some. The sample records 2 million to 2.5 million clones, under 97% being singletons. Sample: naive CD4+ T cells sorted from blood. As for subset: CD45RA+ positively selected. These TCRs come from a man aged 18 to 29 in good health.

In this sample, this clone turned up once. The rearrangement joins TRBV5-1 to TRBJ2-5; 7 nucleotides match TRBD2. Germline V lookup: CDR1 SGHRS, CDR2 YFSETQ. This CDR3 is 14 amino acids long. After removal of 0 bases from V and 4 bases from J, the junction contained 3 bases not matched to a gene. As DNA, the CDR3 is TGCGCCAGCAGCTTGGGCGGGGGAGGAGAGACCCAGTACTTC. Amino acid sequence: CASSLGGGGETQYF. The whole variable domain, filled in from reference TRBV5-1 and TRBJ2-5, reads KAGVTQTPRYLIKTRGQQVTLSCSPISGHRSVSWYQQTPGQGLQFLFEYFSETQRNKGNFPGRFSGRQFSNSRSEMNVSTLELGDSALYLCASSLGGGGETQYFGPGTRLLVL.

V and J are TRBV29-1 and TRBJ2-1; the D gene is possibly TRBD1 (5 bases). V shed 6 bases and J shed 0 bases, with 21 bases lying between them. Germline loops: CDR1 SQVTM, CDR2 ANQGSEA. The CDR3 contains 17 residues. The CDR3 DNA reads as TGCAGCGTACCCATGCTCAGGGATTTAAACTCCTACAATGAGCAGTTCTTC. This encodes CSVPMLRDLNSYNEQFF.

The genes are TRBV10-1 and TRBJ2-3; D not certain. The CDR3 is 14 residues long. V lost 0 bases, J lost 4 bases, and 8 bases lay in between. CDR1 WNHNN and CDR2 SYGVQD come from the germline V gene (reference sequence). The CDR3 DNA reads as TGCGCCAGCAGTGAGTCTGCTTGGGCAGATACGCAGTATTTT. It specifies CASSESAWADTQYF.

V gene TRBV30 combines with J gene TRBJ1-1; maybe TRBD1 (5 bases). The length of the CDR3 is 14 residues. The germline CDR1 and CDR2 sequences are GTSNPN and SVGIG (reference sequence). Trimming removed 0 bases at V and 3 bases at J, with 11 bases between. The CDR3 region is CAWSVAGLDTEAFF. The CDR3 DNA is TGTGCCTGGAGTGTTGCAGGGTTGGACACTGAAGCTTTCTTT.

The chain recombines TRBV10-3 with TRBJ2-1, with 10 positions matching TRBD1. The germline CDR1 and CDR2 sequences are ENHRY and SYGVKD. The length of the CDR3 is 16 residues. The trim removed 6 bases at V and 3 bases at J, leaving 8 bases unmatched. The CDR3 DNA is TGTGCCATCAGAACAGACAGGGGGCCCCTCTACAATGAGCAGTTCTTC. This codes for CAIRTDRGPLYNEQFF.

The V and J genes are TRBV9 and TRBJ1-6; D perhaps matches TRBD1 (5 bases). The germline CDR1 and CDR2 sequences are SGDLS and YYNGEE. The length of the CDR3 is 15 residues. The ends were cut back, 4 bases at V and 7 bases at J, with 15 bases in the middle. The CDR3 is CASSKEGLGNSPLHF. CDR3 DNA: TGTGCCAGCAGCAAGGAGGGGTTAGGGAATTCACCCCTCCACTTT. Using reference TRBV9 and TRBJ1-6 for the parts outside the CDR3, the full variable domain is DSGVTQTPKHLITATGQRVTLRCSPRSGDLSVYWYQQSLDQGLQFLIQYYNGEERAKGNILERFSAQQFPDLHSELNLSSLELGDSALYFCASSKEGLGNSPLHFGNGTRLTVT.

This chain uses TRBV11-2 with TRBJ2-1, with a weak D call TRBD1 (6 bases). Trimming shortened V by 1 base and J by 0 bases, and 13 bases separated the two germline ends. This CDR3 contains 17 residues. Per the germline V gene, CDR1 is SGHAT and CDR2 is FQNNGV. The CDR3 DNA is TGTGCCAGCAGCTTAGGACAGGACCCCTTCTCCTACAATGAGCAGTTCTTC. Translating gives CASSLGQDPFSYNEQFF. The whole variable domain, remainder taken from reference TRBV11-2 and TRBJ2-1, is EAGVAQSPRYKIIEKRQSVAFWCNPISGHATLYWYQQILGQGPKLLIQFQNNGVVDDSQLPKDRFSAERLKGVDSTLKIQPAKLEDSAVYLCASSLGQDPFSYNEQFFGPGTRLTVL.

The V and J genes are TRBV28 and TRBJ1-1; D gene uncertain. The V and J ends lost 5 bases and 1 base respectively, with 8 bases between them. Germline loops: CDR1 MDHEN, CDR2 SYDVKM. The CDR3 has 13 residues. The CDR3 DNA follows: TGTGCCAGCAGTCCCTATCAGAACACTGAAGCTTTCTTT. Amino acid sequence: CASSPYQNTEAFF.

Details on this clone: At the DNA level, this CDR3 is encoded by other sequences in the same sample as well. The chain is built from TRBV10-3 and TRBJ2-7; the match to TRBD1 covers 7 bases. Per the germline V gene, CDR1 is ENHRY and CDR2 is SYGVKD. Trimming took 0 bases from V and 4 from J; bases not matched to a gene: 3. This CDR3 is 14 amino acids long. The CDR3 loop reads CAISESGTEYEQYF. CDR3 DNA: TGTGCCATCAGTGAGTCAGGGACAGAGTACGAGCAGTACTTC.

The J gene is TRBJ2-7, the V gene TRBV19, with a tentative D call TRBD1 (7 bases). Germline loops: CDR1 LNHDA, CDR2 SQIVND (reference sequence). The germline V and J ends were trimmed by 4 bases and 2 bases, with 12 bases remaining between them. The CDR3 is 14 amino acids. The CDR3 DNA is TGTGCCAGTAGTAAGCAGGGGGGTCCCTACGAGCAGTACTTC. Protein: CASSKQGGPYEQYF.

The chain has TRBV7-6 and TRBJ1-1; no definite D call. This CDR3 region has 16 residues. The V end was cut by 5 bases, the J end by 0 bases, with 16 bases between. Germline assignment: CDR1 SGHVS and CDR2 FNYEAQ. The CDR3 protein is CASSLTAHNMNTEAFF. The CDR3 DNA follows: TGTGCCAGCAGCCTCACAGCCCATAACATGAACACTGAAGCTTTCTTT.

V gene TRBV7-2 combines with J gene TRBJ2-5; D is perhaps TRBD2 (5 bases). V was cut by 4 bases and J by 4 bases, with 13 bases left in between. Germline V gene data show CDR1 as SGHTA and CDR2 as FQGNSA. There are 14 residues in the CDR3. The CDR3 DNA follows: TGTGCCAGCAGCTGGCGGGCAGACGGAGAGACCCAGTACTTC. It encodes CASSWRADGETQYF.

The chain recombines TRBV6-5 with TRBJ2-7; 7 bases line up with TRBD2. In germline, CDR1 is MNHEY, CDR2 SVGAGI. This CDR3 comprises 13 residues. Trimming at V came to 7 bases and at J to 4 bases, leaving 7 bases not matched to a gene. The CDR3 sequence: CASTGGGVYEQYF. The CDR3 coding sequence is TGTGCCAGCACTGGGGGGGGAGTTTACGAGCAGTACTTC.

This rearrangement joins TRBV6-4 to TRBJ1-1; D remains ambiguous. Trimming shortened V by 3 bases and J by 10 bases, and 15 bases separated the two germline ends. The length of the CDR3 is 13 residues. Germline loops: CDR1 MRHNA, CDR2 SNTAGT. CDR3 nucleotide sequence: TGTGCCAGCAGTGAATCGGCGTCAGCAGGAGCTTTCTTT. Encoded protein: CASSESASAGAFF.

V and J are TRBV5-1 and TRBJ1-5; D is uncertain. The CDR3 extends over 13 amino acids. The germline V and J ends were trimmed by 2 bases and 7 bases, with 10 bases remaining between them. Germline lookup yields CDR1 SGHRS and CDR2 YFSETQ. CDR3 DNA sequence: TGCGCCAGCAGCTTCGGTAGTCAGCAGCCCCAGCATTTT. Translating it yields CASSFGSQQPQHF.

The chain couples TRBV20-1 to TRBJ1-3, with D hard to call. Trimming removed 7 bases at V and 6 bases at J, with 4 bases between. The V gene's germline CDR1 is DFQATT and CDR2 SNEGSKA (reference sequence). The CDR3 is 9 amino acids. The CDR3 DNA reads as TGCAGTGTTGTAAACACCATATATTTT. Its translation: CSVVNTIYF.

The V and J genes are TRBV5-1 and TRBJ2-6; D is unresolved. The germline V gene encodes CDR1 SGHRS and CDR2 YFSETQ. The CDR3 extends over 16 amino acids. V was trimmed by 1 base and J by 1 base, leaving 9 bases between them. For the CDR3, the DNA is TGCGCCAGCAGCTTGTTTTCCCAGTCTGGGGCCAACGTCCTGACTTTC. Translated: CASSLFSQSGANVLTF.

V is TRBV28 and J is TRBJ2-4, with D perhaps matching TRBD1 (6 bases). Trimming shortened V by 1 base and J by 8 bases, and 9 bases separated the two germline ends. CDR3 length: 13 residues. Germline loops: CDR1 MDHEN, CDR2 SYDVKM. This chain's CDR3 is CASSLYRADIQYF. CDR3 DNA: TGTGCCAGCAGTTTATACAGGGCCGACATTCAGTACTTC.

The chain carries TRBV5-6 and TRBJ1-2; TRBD1 matches at 9 bases. The trim removed 6 bases at V and 2 bases at J, leaving 5 bases unmatched. CDR3 length equals 14 residues. The germline V gene encodes CDR1 SGHDT and CDR2 YYEEEE. CDR3 in DNA: TGTGCCAGCATCCGAACAGGGGGCAACTATGGCTACACCTTC. Protein: CASIRTGGNYGYTF.

This chain joins TRBV4-1 and TRBJ2-3; 7 bases fit TRBD1. This CDR3 spans 14 amino acids. J was trimmed by 6 bases and V by 0 bases; bases with no gene match: 3. The germline V gene encodes CDR1 MGHRA and CDR2 YSYEKL. The CDR3 protein is CASSQETGSDTQYF. The CDR3 DNA reads TGCGCCAGCAGCCAAGAGACAGGGTCCGATACGCAGTATTTT.

The genes are TRBV25-1 and TRBJ1-2; TRBD1 matches at 9 bases. Germline lookup yields CDR1 MGHDK and CDR2 SYGVNS. J was trimmed by 7 bases and V by 8 bases; bases with no gene match: 14. The CDR3 is 15 residues long. The CDR3: CASSSNTGGIGGYTF. The CDR3 nucleotides read TGTGCCAGCTCTTCAAACACAGGGGGCATAGGTGGCTACACCTTC.

In DNA, the CDR3 is TGTGCCAGCAGCTTAGGGACGCCTGGAGGTCAGCCCCAGCATTTT. It yields the protein CASSLGTPGGQPQHF. The rearrangement uses TRBV7-9 and TRBJ1-5; D remains ambiguous. The germline CDR1 and CDR2 sequences are SEHNR and FQNEAQ (reference sequence). The CDR3 loop spans 15 amino acids. V lost 1 base and J lost 6, with 13 bases in between.

V is TRBV5-4 and J is TRBJ2-1; no firm D call. The CDR3 is 14 amino acids. Trimming took 4 bases from V and 2 from J, leaving 10 bases between them. Germline V gene data show CDR1 as SGHNT and CDR2 as YYREEE (reference sequence). The CDR3 DNA follows: TGTGCCAGCAGCCTTCCAGGAGCCTACAATGAGCAGTTCTTC. This gives the protein CASSLPGAYNEQFF.

The chain has TRBV6-6 and TRBJ2-2; D is possibly TRBD1 (5 bases). This CDR3 has 14 amino acids. V dropped 6 bases and J dropped 4 bases, with 12 bases sitting between them. CDR1 is MNHNY, CDR2 SVGAGI, per germline (reference sequence). The CDR3 loop reads CASRPRQGTGELFF. The DNA of the CDR3 is TGTGCCAGCAGACCTCGGCAGGGCACCGGGGAGCTGTTTTTT.

In this sample, this clone turned up once. The J gene is TRBJ2-1, the V gene TRBV7-8; 10 bases fit TRBD2. The J segment lost 6 bases and the V segment lost 5 bases, leaving 7 bases of the junction unmatched. Looked up from germline, CDR1 is SGHVS and CDR2 is FQNEAQ. The CDR3 is 15 amino acids. The CDR3 loop is CASSPGVAGGNEQFF. The CDR3 nucleotides are TGTGCCAGCAGCCCGGGGGTAGCGGGGGGCAATGAGCAGTTCTTC.

On this clone: Additional DNA sequences in this sample encode the identical CDR3. CDR3 protein: CASSPAGGYEQYF. CDR3 nucleotide sequence: TGTGCCAGCTCACCAGCGGGGGGATACGAGCAGTACTTC. The rearrangement links TRBV18 to TRBJ2-7, with 8 positions matching TRBD2. The J segment lost 4 bases and the V segment lost 2 bases, leaving 1 base of the junction unmatched. Germline V lookup: CDR1 KGHSH, CDR2 LQKENI. The CDR3 has 13 amino acids.

This clone was recorded only once. This sequence joins TRBV6-4 and TRBJ2-3; D is uncertain. This CDR3 is 15 amino acids long. The germline gives CDR1 MRHNA, CDR2 SNTAGT. V lost 0 bases, J lost 2 bases, and 9 bases lay in between. Here the CDR3 DNA reads TGTGCCAGCAGTGACTCAGGTAGTAACACAGATACGCAGTATTTT. This gives the protein CASSDSGSNTDTQYF.

The chain combines TRBV30 with TRBJ1-1; no clear D. This CDR3 comprises 13 residues. Germline V gene lookup returns CDR1 GTSNPN and CDR2 SVGIG (reference sequence). Trimming removed 0 bases at V and 4 bases at J, with 9 bases between. CDR3 protein: CAWSVTQSTEAFF. The CDR3 region has the DNA TGTGCCTGGAGTGTAACTCAGAGCACTGAAGCTTTCTTT.

V usage is TRBV18 and J usage is TRBJ1-1, with D possibly TRBD1 on 6 matching bases. Per the germline V gene, CDR1 is KGHSH and CDR2 is LQKENI. V was trimmed by 5 bases and J by 1 base, leaving 14 bases between them. The CDR3 spans 15 residues. CDR3 loop: CASSLQGFPNTEAFF. In DNA form, the CDR3 reads TGTGCCAGCTCATTACAGGGCTTTCCGAACACTGAAGCTTTCTTT.

This clone was found a few times. This same CDR3 is encoded by further DNA sequences in the sample. The chain links TRBV5-1 to TRBJ2-5; 8 nucleotides align to TRBD1. Germline V CDR1 and CDR2: SGHRS, YFSETQ. CDR3 length: 13 amino acids. V shed 0 bases and J 5 bases; nucleotides not matched to a gene: 0. The CDR3 DNA follows: TGCGCCAGCAGCTTGGGGACAGGGGAGACCCAGTACTTC. Translating it yields CASSLGTGETQYF.